This TCR beta chain originates from a study of molecular identifiers for immune sequencing clone quantification. TCRdb independently ran MiXCR on the PCR reads; one entry per CDR3 protein. The sample carries about half a million distinct CDR3 sequences, 25% recorded once. There are 16 residues in the CDR3. Germline V gene sequence: CDR1 DFQATT, CDR2 SNEGSKA (reference sequence). J lost 2 bases, V lost 0 bases, and 8 bases had no gene match. Naive CD8 T cells were sorted, and the gate applied was CD8+CD4-CCR7+CD45RA+. As for this clonotype: Its antigen is not known.

General study points: Sizes of clones that are highly expanded could be underestimated (if identical TCR molecules share a barcode). Over 97% of effector molecules, but under 1% in naive cells, were held by clones with more than 20 RNA copies.

V gene TRBV20-1 combines with J gene TRBJ2-5; TRBD1 agrees at 8 bases. The specimen sequenced was naive CD8+ T cells from blood, with Jurkat cell RNA spiked in. The subset is: FACS-sorted CD8+CD4-CCR7+CD45RA+ naive T cells. The receptor was isolated from a human donor in good health. Some libraries in this study had Jurkat cell RNA spiked in. The DNA for the CDR3 is TGCAGTGCTAGAGATAGGACAGGGCTTGGGCAAGAGACCCAGTACTTC. Translated: CSARDRTGLGQETQYF.